The rows below give T cell receptor beta chains drawn from one sample of a study of blood T cell repertoires in COVID-19. Here immunoSEQ multiplex PCR was the method, and the copy in TCRdb shows in-frame clones only, minus some. The sample gives over 200,000 clones, 88% of which show up once; 0.65% to 0.95% is in the top ten. The specimen sequenced was peripheral blood. The receptors stem from a woman in her thirties with acute or convalescent COVID-19. Both conserved end residues are part of each CDR3. A D gene is named only where the DNA matches it firmly. Not all rows give a size; the values are once, few, many and, for expanded clones, a class.

abundance | d_gene | j_gene | v_gene | CDR3aa | CDR3nt
once | TRBD2 | TRBJ2-5 | TRBV11-2 | CASSQGLAETQYF | TGTGCCAGCAGCCAAGGACTAGCAGAGACCCAGTACTTC
. | . | TRBJ1-1 | TRBV4-2 | CASSQVTGATEAFF | TGTGCCAGCAGCCAAGTTACAGGTGCAACTGAAGCTTTCTTT
. | TRBD1 | TRBJ2-5 | TRBV6-5 | CASSRGQGKETQYF | TGTGCCAGCAGCCGGGGACAGGGAAAAGAGACCCAGTACTTC
once | . | TRBJ2-7 | TRBV4-1 | CASSQVQGDYFEQYF | TGCGCCAGCAGCCAAGTCCAGGGTGATTATTTCGAGCAGTACTTC
. | . | TRBJ2-5 | TRBV12-3/TRBV12-4 | CASRGEVGETQYF | TGTGCCAGCAGAGGCGAGGTCGGAGAGACCCAGTACTTC
few | . | TRBJ2-2 | TRBV19 | CASSITVGAPRELFF | TGTGCCAGTAGTATAACTGTTGGAGCGCCCAGGGAGCTGTTTTTT
. | . | TRBJ1-3 | TRBV3-1/TRBV3-2 | CASSLGQINMGYENTIYF | TGTGCCAGCAGCCTCGGACAGATAAACATGGGGTATGAGAACACCATATATTTT
. | . | TRBJ1-2 | TRBV9 | CASSVAWPYGYTF | TGTGCCAGCAGCGTAGCCTGGCCTTATGGCTACACCTTC
. | TRBD1 | TRBJ2-7 | TRBV12-3/TRBV12-4 | CASRDRTTYEQYF | TGTGCCAGCAGGGACAGGACCACCTACGAGCAGTACTTC
. | . | TRBJ2-1 | TRBV5-6 | CASSLISGRGNEQFF | TGTGCCAGCAGCCTAATTTCCGGCAGGGGCAATGAGCAGTTCTTC
. | TRBD2 | TRBJ2-1 | TRBV9 | CASGEASGSMQFF | TGTGCCAGCGGTGAGGCTAGCGGGAGTATGCAGTTCTTC
. | . | TRBJ2-4 | TRBV19 | CASSFRLVGELAKNIQYF | TGTGCCAGTAGCTTCCGCCTGGTGGGAGAGCTAGCCAAAAACATTCAGTACTTC
once | . | TRBJ1-4 | TRBV19 | CASSRVEVNEKLFF | TGTGCCAGTAGTAGAGTAGAAGTTAATGAAAAACTGTTTTTT
. | TRBD1 | TRBJ2-1 | TRBV30 | CAWRQTGTGGARDRYNEQFF | TGTGCCTGGAGACAGACCGGGACAGGGGGCGCACGGGACAGATACAATGAGCAGTTCTTC
. | . | TRBJ1-2 | TRBV6-1 | CASSEEGRGFFLLYGYTF | TGTGCCAGCAGTGAAGAGGGCAGGGGATTTTTTCTACTCTATGGCTACACCTTC
. | . | TRBJ2-3 | TRBV4-3 | CASSQERERMSTDTQYF | TGCGCCAGCAGCCAAGAGAGGGAGAGAATGAGCACAGATACGCAGTATTTT
. | TRBD1 | TRBJ2-2 | TRBV6-6 | CASSRNQGAPRTGELFF | TGTGCCAGCAGTCGGAATCAGGGGGCCCCGAGGACCGGGGAGCTGTTTTTT
few | . | TRBJ2-1 | TRBV7-9 | CASSLPAKVDEQFF | TGTGCCAGCAGCTTACCCGCGAAAGTCGATGAGCAGTTCTTC
few | TRBD2 | TRBJ2-3 | TRBV3-1/TRBV3-2 | CASSQVLAGGTDTQYF | TGTGCCAGCAGCCAAGTTCTAGCGGGAGGCACAGATACGCAGTATTTT
. | TRBD1 | TRBJ1-2 | TRBV27 | CASSYGQGLNYGYTF | TGTGCCAGCAGTTACGGACAGGGTCTTAACTATGGCTACACCTTC
. | . | TRBJ2-7 | TRBV5-6 | CASSSLYEQYF | TGTGCCAGCAGCTCCCTCTACGAGCAGTACTTC
. | . | TRBJ2-3 | TRBV5-4 | CASSPVGRENTDTQYF | TGTGCCAGCAGCCCAGTGGGGCGGGAAAACACAGATACGCAGTATTTT
. | . | TRBJ1-2 | TRBV6-5 | CASRQRGGIYGYTF | TGTGCCAGCAGGCAGAGGGGGGGAATCTATGGCTACACCTTC
. | . | TRBJ2-5 | TRBV7-2 | CASSLARQETQYF | TGTGCCAGCAGCTTAGCCAGACAAGAGACCCAGTACTTC
. | TRBD1 | TRBJ1-2 | TRBV30 | CAWRPTGGSYGYTF | TGTGCCTGGAGACCAACAGGGGGAAGCTATGGCTACACCTTC
. | TRBD1 | TRBJ2-1 | TRBV19 | CASSIDSKGQSYNEQFF | TGTGCCAGTAGTATAGATAGCAAGGGACAGTCCTACAATGAGCAGTTCTTC
. | . | TRBJ2-7 | TRBV3-1/TRBV3-2 | CASSQGEGGKAILRYEQYF | TGTGCCAGCAGCCAAGGTGAGGGGGGGAAAGCGATATTGCGCTACGAGCAGTACTTC
. | . | TRBJ2-7 | TRBV15 | CATSTRTGDEQYF | TGTGCCACCAGCACCCGCACAGGTGACGAGCAGTACTTC
. | . | TRBJ2-3 | TRBV7-2 | CASSSNTILGRPTDTQYF | TGTGCCAGCAGCTCGAACACAATACTCGGGAGACCCACAGATACGCAGTATTTT
once | TRBD2 | TRBJ2-5 | TRBV11-3 | CASSPRTGTSKETQYF | TGTGCCAGCAGCCCGAGGACGGGGACTAGCAAAGAGACCCAGTACTTC
. | TRBD1 | TRBJ1-2 | TRBV7-9 | CASSLGTGGFYGYTF | TGTGCCAGCAGCTTAGGGACAGGGGGCTTTTATGGCTACACCTTC
. | . | TRBJ1-2 | TRBV6-5 | CASSYSLQRGYTF | TGTGCCAGCAGTTACTCCCTTCAGCGAGGCTACACCTTC
. | . | TRBJ1-6 | TRBV5-6 | CASSLGQNPNSPLHF | TGTGCCAGCAGTTTAGGACAGAACCCAAATTCACCCCTCCACTTT
. | TRBD2 | TRBJ2-3 | TRBV10-3 | CAISEGGRSDTQYF | TGTGCCATCAGTGAAGGCGGGAGGAGTGATACGCAGTATTTT
. | TRBD1 | TRBJ2-3 | TRBV6-5 | CASRNTGDGADTQYF | TGTGCCAGCAGGAACACAGGGGACGGCGCAGATACGCAGTATTTT
. | TRBD1 | TRBJ1-4 | TRBV5-1 | CASSPRQGVEKLFF | TGCGCCAGCAGCCCCCGACAGGGAGTAGAAAAACTGTTTTTT
. | TRBD1 | TRBJ1-2 | TRBV6-5 | CASRQGAYGYTF | TGTGCCAGCAGACAGGGGGCCTATGGCTACACCTTC
. | . | TRBJ2-7 | TRBV7-2 | CASNIPPHEQYF | TGTGCCAGCAACATACCCCCCCACGAGCAGTACTTC
. | TRBD2 | TRBJ2-3 | TRBV7-2 | CASSSIAGVSTDTQYF | TGTGCCAGCAGCTCAATAGCGGGAGTTAGCACAGATACGCAGTATTTT
. | TRBD2 | TRBJ2-2 | TRBV24-1 | CATRGVETGELFF | TGTGCCACCCGGGGGGTGGAAACCGGGGAGCTGTTTTTT
few | TRBD1 | TRBJ2-5 | TRBV29-1 | CSVEGDRGGPETQYF | TGCAGCGTTGAAGGGGACAGGGGCGGCCCAGAGACCCAGTACTTC
. | . | TRBJ2-3 | TRBV11-2 | CASSPLRIAQYF | TGTGCCAGCAGCCCCCTTAGAATTGCGCAGTATTTT
. | . | TRBJ2-5 | TRBV12-3/TRBV12-4 | CASMALETQYF | TGTGCCAGCATGGCCCTTGAGACCCAGTACTTC
. | TRBD1 | TRBJ2-5 | TRBV29-1 | CSVETGDGTQYF | TGCAGCGTTGAAACAGGGGATGGGACCCAGTACTTC
. | . | TRBJ1-6 | TRBV13 | CASSPPWGENSPLHF | TGTGCCAGCAGTCCTCCGTGGGGGGAGAATTCACCCCTCCACTTT
. | TRBD2 | TRBJ2-5 | TRBV4-1 | CASSLRPGGPLETQYF | TGCGCCAGCAGCCTTAGACCGGGAGGGCCTTTAGAGACCCAGTACTTC
. | . | TRBJ2-7 | TRBV5-6 | CASSLGQGHSYEQYF | TGTGCCAGCAGCTTGGGGCAGGGGCACTCCTACGAGCAGTACTTC
few | . | TRBJ1-5 | TRBV24-1 | CATSDSKQWYSNQPQHF | TGTGCCACCAGTGACTCGAAACAGTGGTATAGCAATCAGCCCCAGCATTTT
. | . | TRBJ1-5 | TRBV12-5 | CASGSPGIFQPQHF | TGTGCTAGTGGTTCACCAGGGATTTTTCAGCCCCAGCATTTT
. | TRBD2 | TRBJ2-7 | TRBV5-4 | CASSLGGSGITYEQYF | TGTGCCAGCAGCTTGGGTGGTAGCGGGATAACCTACGAGCAGTACTTC
few | TRBD2 | TRBJ2-7 | TRBV7-2 | CASSSRGAGGEQYF | TGTGCCAGCAGCTCCCGGGGAGCGGGAGGGGAGCAGTACTTC
. | TRBD1 | TRBJ1-2 | TRBV7-2 | CASSASTGSSGYTF | TGTGCCAGCAGCGCGTCGACAGGGAGTAGTGGCTACACCTTC
. | . | TRBJ1-2 | TRBV6-5 | CASSYSKGAGGYTF | TGTGCCAGCAGTTACTCGAAAGGGGCGGGAGGCTACACCTTC
. | TRBD1 | TRBJ1-1 | TRBV30 | CAWSALSGTGPVAFF | TGTGCCTGGAGTGCTCTATCAGGGACAGGGCCGGTTGCTTTCTTT
. | TRBD1 | TRBJ1-4 | TRBV9 | CASSGTGTGWEKLFF | TGTGCCAGCAGCGGAACCGGGACAGGGTGGGAAAAACTGTTTTTT
. | . | TRBJ2-1 | TRBV19 | CASSVQGYNEQFF | TGTGCCAGTAGTGTGCAGGGATACAATGAGCAGTTCTTC
. | . | TRBJ2-7 | TRBV3-1/TRBV3-2 | CASSQDPGTAYEQYF | TGTGCCAGCAGCCAAGATCCTGGCACCGCCTACGAGCAGTACTTC
. | . | TRBJ2-7 | TRBV19 | CASRQLADSSYEQYF | TGTGCCAGTCGACAACTGGCGGACAGCTCCTACGAGCAGTACTTC
many | . | TRBJ2-5 | TRBV19 | CASSMRGRRETQYF | TGTGCCAGTAGTATGCGGGGCAGGCGGGAGACCCAGTACTTC